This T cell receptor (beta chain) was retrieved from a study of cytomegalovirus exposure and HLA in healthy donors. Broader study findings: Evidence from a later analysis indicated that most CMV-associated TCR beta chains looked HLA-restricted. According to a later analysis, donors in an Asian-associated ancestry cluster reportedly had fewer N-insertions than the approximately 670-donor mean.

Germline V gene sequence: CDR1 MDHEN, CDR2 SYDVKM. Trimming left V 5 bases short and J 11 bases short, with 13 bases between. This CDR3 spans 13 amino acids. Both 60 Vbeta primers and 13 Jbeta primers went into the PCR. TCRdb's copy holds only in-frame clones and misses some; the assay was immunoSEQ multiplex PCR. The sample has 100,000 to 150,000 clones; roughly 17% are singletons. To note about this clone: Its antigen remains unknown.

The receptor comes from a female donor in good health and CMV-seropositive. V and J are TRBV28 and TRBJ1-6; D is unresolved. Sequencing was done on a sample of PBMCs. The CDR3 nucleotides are TGTGCCAGCAGTCGGACTCGGAACCCACCCCTCCACTTT. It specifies CASSRTRNPPLHF.